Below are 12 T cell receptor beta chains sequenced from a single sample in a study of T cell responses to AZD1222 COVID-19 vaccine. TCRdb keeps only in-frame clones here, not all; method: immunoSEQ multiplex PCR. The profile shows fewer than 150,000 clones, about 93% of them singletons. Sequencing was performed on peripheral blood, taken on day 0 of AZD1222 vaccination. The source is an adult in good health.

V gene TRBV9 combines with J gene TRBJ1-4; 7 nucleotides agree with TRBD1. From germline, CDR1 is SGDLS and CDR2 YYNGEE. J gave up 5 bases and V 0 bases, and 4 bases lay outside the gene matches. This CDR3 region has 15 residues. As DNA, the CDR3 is TGTGCCAGCAGCGTAGGGGGACAGAGAAATGAAAAACTGTTTTTT. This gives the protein CASSVGGQRNEKLFF.

Written as DNA, the CDR3 is TGTGCCAGCAGTCCGTTGACAGGGGGCTATGGGACCCAGTACTTC. Translated: CASSPLTGGYGTQYF. The chain is built from TRBV6-5 and TRBJ2-5; 10 bases match TRBD1. Germline trimming cut 5 bases from V and 7 bases from J; bases unmatched to any gene: 10. Germline loops: CDR1 MNHEY, CDR2 SVGAGI. The CDR3 is 15 residues long.

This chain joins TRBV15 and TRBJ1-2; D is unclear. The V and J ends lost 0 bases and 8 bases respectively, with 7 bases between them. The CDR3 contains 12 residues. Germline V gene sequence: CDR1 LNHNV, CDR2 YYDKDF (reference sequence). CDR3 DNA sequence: TGTGCCACCAGCAGAGAATTGGGGGGCTACACCTTC. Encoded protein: CATSRELGGYTF.

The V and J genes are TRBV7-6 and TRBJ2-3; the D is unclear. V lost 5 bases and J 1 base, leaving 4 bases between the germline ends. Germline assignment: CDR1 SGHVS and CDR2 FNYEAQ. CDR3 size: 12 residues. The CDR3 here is CASSGRTDTQYF. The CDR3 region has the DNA TGTGCCAGCAGCGGACGCACAGATACGCAGTATTTT.

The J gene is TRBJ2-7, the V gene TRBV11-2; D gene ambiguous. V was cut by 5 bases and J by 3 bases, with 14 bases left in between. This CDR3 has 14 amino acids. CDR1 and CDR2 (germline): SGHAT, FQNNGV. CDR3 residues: CASSVGWPSYEQYF. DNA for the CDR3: TGTGCCAGCAGCGTTGGATGGCCGAGCTACGAGCAGTACTTC.

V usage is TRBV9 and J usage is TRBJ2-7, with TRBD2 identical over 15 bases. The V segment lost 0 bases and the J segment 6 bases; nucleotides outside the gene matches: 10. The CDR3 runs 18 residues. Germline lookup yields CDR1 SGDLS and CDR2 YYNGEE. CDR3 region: CASSVDAGGLAGGGEQYF. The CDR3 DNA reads TGTGCCAGCAGCGTAGACGCTGGGGGACTAGCGGGGGGTGGCGAGCAGTACTTC.

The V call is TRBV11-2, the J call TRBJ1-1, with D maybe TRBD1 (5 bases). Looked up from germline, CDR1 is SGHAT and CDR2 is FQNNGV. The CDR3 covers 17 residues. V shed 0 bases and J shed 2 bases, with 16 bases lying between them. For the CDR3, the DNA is TGTGCCAGCAGCTTAGATGGGGAGAGGGGTCGTAACACTGAAGCTTTCTTT. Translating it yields CASSLDGERGRNTEAFF. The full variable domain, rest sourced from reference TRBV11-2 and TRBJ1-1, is EAGVAQSPRYKIIEKRQSVAFWCNPISGHATLYWYQQILGQGPKLLIQFQNNGVVDDSQLPKDRFSAERLKGVDSTLKIQPAKLEDSAVYLCASSLDGERGRNTEAFFGQGTRLTVV.

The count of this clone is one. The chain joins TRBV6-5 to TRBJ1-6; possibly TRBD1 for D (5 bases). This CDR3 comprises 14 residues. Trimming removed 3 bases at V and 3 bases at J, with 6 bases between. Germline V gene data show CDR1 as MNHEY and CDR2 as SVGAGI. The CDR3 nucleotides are TGTGCCAGCAGTTATGACAGCTATAATTCACCCCTCCACTTT. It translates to CASSYDSYNSPLHF.

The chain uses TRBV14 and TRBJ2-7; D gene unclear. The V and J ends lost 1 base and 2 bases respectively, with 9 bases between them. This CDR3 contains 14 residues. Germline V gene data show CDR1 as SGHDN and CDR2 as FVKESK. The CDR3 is CASSQVGHPYEQYF. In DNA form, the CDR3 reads TGTGCCAGCAGCCAAGTAGGTCACCCCTACGAGCAGTACTTC.

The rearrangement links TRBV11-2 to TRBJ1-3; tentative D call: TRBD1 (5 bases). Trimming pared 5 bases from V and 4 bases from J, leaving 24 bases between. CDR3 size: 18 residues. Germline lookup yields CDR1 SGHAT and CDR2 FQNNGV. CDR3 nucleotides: TGTGCCAGCAGCCTGGCCCCTGGGGGACCGGCCCAGGGAAACACCATATATTTT. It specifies CASSLAPGGPAQGNTIYF. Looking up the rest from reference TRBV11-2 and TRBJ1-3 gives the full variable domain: EAGVAQSPRYKIIEKRQSVAFWCNPISGHATLYWYQQILGQGPKLLIQFQNNGVVDDSQLPKDRFSAERLKGVDSTLKIQPAKLEDSAVYLCASSLAPGGPAQGNTIYFGEGSWLTVV.

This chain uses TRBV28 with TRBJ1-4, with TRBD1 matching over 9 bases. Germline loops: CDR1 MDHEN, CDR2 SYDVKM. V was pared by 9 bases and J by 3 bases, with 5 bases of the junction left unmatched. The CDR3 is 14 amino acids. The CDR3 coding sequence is TGTGCCAGTCAAACAGGGGGCCCTAATGAAAAACTGTTTTTT. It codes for CASQTGGPNEKLFF.

In nucleotides, the CDR3 is TGTGCCAGCACCCTGACGTTCCCCCCCGGTCATCAGCCCCAGCATTTT. Residues: CASTLTFPPGHQPQHF. The chain links TRBV27 to TRBJ1-5; D is uncertain. The V gene lost 7 bases and the J gene lost 5 bases, with 21 bases spanning the gap. Germline CDR1 reads MNHEY; CDR2 reads SMNVEV (reference sequence). The CDR3 extends over 16 amino acids.